The TCR beta chain under discussion was sequenced for a study of blood T cell repertoires in COVID-19. Recruitment covered roughly 22 US areas and drew participants whose ages spanned about 18 to 89 years. The protocol was immunoSEQ multiplex PCR, while the TCRdb copy is restricted to in-frame clones and leaves out a portion. The data hold a few hundred thousand clones, with 84% observed a single time. The receptor was isolated from a woman in her thirties or forties who had recovered from COVID-19. The sequencing sample was made of PBMCs or T cells enriched from blood (not recorded which).

The CDR3 spells CASSVGTSNEQFF. The CDR3 DNA reads TGTGCCAGCAGCGTCGGGACTAGTAATGAGCAGTTCTTC. The J gene is TRBJ2-1, the V gene TRBV11-3; 8 bases are shared with TRBD2. This CDR3 spans 13 amino acids. Germline CDR1 reads SGHNT; CDR2 reads YENEEA. The trim removed 5 bases at V and 7 bases at J, leaving 4 bases unmatched.